This T cell receptor (beta chain) was identified during a study of blood T cell repertoires in COVID-19. On the study more broadly: COVID-19 samples from acute and convalescent phases originated in the United States, Italy and Spain. Sources were T cells, B-cell-depleted T cells, or PBMCs; the material itself was cDNA or gDNA.

CDR3 size: 15 residues. The germline V gene has CDR1 GTSNPN and CDR2 SVGIG (reference sequence). Losses at the gene ends were 7 bases for V and 1 base for J; bases not matched to a gene: 6. Per the study methods: It was from reference gene primer amplification that nucleated cell counts were estimated. The data were produced by immunoSEQ multiplex PCR, yet TCRdb's version contains in-frame clones alone and is incomplete. V, J and clone size derive from that table, while D and trimming were established from the DNA sequence. The sample holds a few hundred thousand clones; more than 80% are singletons and the top ten take roughly 1.2%.

This chain links TRBV30 with TRBJ1-5; 11 bases map to TRBD1. Sequencing was carried out using peripheral blood. The sequence was collected from a man aged 35-49 years with acute or convalescent COVID-19. CDR3 protein: CASGQGARSNQPQHF. The CDR3 DNA reads as TGTGCCTCCGGACAGGGGGCAAGGAGCAATCAGCCCCAGCATTTT.